These 17 T cell receptor beta chains were all obtained from the same sample, sequenced in a study of cytomegalovirus exposure and HLA in healthy donors. Researchers ran the PCR with 60 Vbeta and 13 Jbeta primers. TCRdb's table, derived via immunoSEQ multiplex PCR, lists solely in-frame clones and lacks some. The table lists roughly 120,000 clones, roughly four fifths of them singletons, with 1.5% in the top ten. The material sequenced was PBMCs. Source of these receptors: a young woman in good health and CMV-seronegative.

The V gene is TRBV2, the J gene TRBJ2-1; the match to TRBD2 covers 12 bases. Trimming took 4 bases from V and 7 from J; bases not matched to a gene: 8. The CDR3 is 16 residues long. CDR1 and CDR2 from the germline V gene are SNHLY and FYNNEI. The CDR3 spells CASSGPGLAGPNEQFF. The CDR3 DNA follows: TGTGCCAGCAGTGGTCCGGGACTAGCGGGCCCAAATGAGCAGTTCTTC.

This chain connects TRBV7-9 to TRBJ2-1; 12 bases map to TRBD2. The CDR3 runs 15 residues. The germline CDR1 and CDR2 sequences are SEHNR and FQNEAQ (reference sequence). CDR3 in amino acids: CSFSEGLAGYNEQFF. Written as DNA, the CDR3 is TGTTCCTTCTCCGAGGGACTAGCGGGCTACAATGAGCAGTTCTTC.

The CDR3, as DNA: TGTGCCAGCAGTTATACCGGGACAGGTTGGAGTAGCGAGCAGTACTTC. Encoded protein: CASSYTGTGWSSEQYF. This chain joins TRBV6-7 and TRBJ2-5; 8 nucleotides agree with TRBD1. TRBJ2-7 matches the DNA end more closely, so the J call is doubtful. TRBV6-7 is an open reading frame whose function is uncertain. This CDR3 spans 16 amino acids.

The chain joins TRBV18 to TRBJ1-2; perhaps TRBD1 as D (5 bases). CDR3 length: 12 amino acids. The V gene lost 3 bases and the J gene lost 7 bases, with 9 bases spanning the gap. In germline, CDR1 is KGHSH, CDR2 LQKENI. The CDR3 bases are TGTGCCAGCTCACCGGGAGGGGTTGGCTACACCTTC. It yields the protein CASSPGGVGYTF.

The sample holds a few counts of this clone. V usage is TRBV7-3 and J usage is TRBJ2-7, with 8 bases matching TRBD2. The CDR3 runs 13 residues. V trimming: 5 bases; J trimming: 6 bases; junction bases outside the gene matches: 6. Germline assignment: CDR1 SGHTA and CDR2 FQGTGA. The CDR3 DNA is TGTGCCAGCAGCCTCCTCGGGGGGGGCGAGCAGTACTTC. This gives the protein CASSLLGGGEQYF.

The J gene is TRBJ1-1, the V gene TRBV7-8; D is perhaps TRBD1 (6 bases). The CDR3 extends over 16 amino acids. Trimming pared 2 bases from V and 10 bases from J, leaving 23 bases between. Germline lookup yields CDR1 SGHVS and CDR2 FQNEAQ. The CDR3 is CASSLRGQTGISGAFF. The CDR3 region has the DNA TGTGCCAGCAGCTTAAGGGGCCAGACAGGCATTTCGGGAGCTTTCTTT.

The rearrangement joins TRBV5-1 to TRBJ2-7, with a tentative D call TRBD2 (5 bases). CDR3 size: 13 residues. The germline CDR1 and CDR2 sequences are SGHRS and YFSETQ. V was cut by 5 bases and J by 3 bases, with 12 bases left in between. This CDR3 is CASRPGRGYEQYF. CDR3 coding DNA: TGCGCCAGCAGACCCGGACGGGGCTACGAGCAGTACTTC.

V is TRBV5-6 and J is TRBJ1-1; D is perhaps TRBD1 (5 bases). This CDR3 comprises 12 residues. V lost 4 bases, J lost 3 bases, and 7 bases lay in between. Germline values: CDR1 SGHDT, CDR2 YYEEEE. The DNA of the CDR3 is TGTGCCAGCAGCGGGGGGGACACTGAAGCTTTCTTT. Translated, it gives CASSGGDTEAFF. The whole variable domain, remainder taken from reference TRBV5-6 and TRBJ1-1, is DAGVTQSPTHLIKTRGQQVTLRCSPKSGHDTVSWYQQALGQGPQFIFQYYEEEERQRGNFPDRFSGHQFPNYSSELNVNALLLGDSALYLCASSGGDTEAFFGQGTRLTVV.

This chain connects TRBV29-1 to TRBJ2-6; unclear D gene. Trimming removed 6 bases from V and 0 bases from J, with 3 bases in between. The CDR3 runs 12 residues. CDR1 is SQVTM and CDR2 is ANQGSEA in the germline V gene. CDR3 sequence reads: CSVYSGANVLTF. In DNA form, the CDR3 reads TGCAGCGTCTACTCTGGGGCCAACGTCCTGACTTTC.

The chain combines TRBV29-1 with TRBJ1-2; D is possibly TRBD1 (5 bases). The CDR3 runs 17 residues. Germline V lookup: CDR1 SQVTM, CDR2 ANQGSEA. The V end was cut by 5 bases, the J end by 5 bases, with 27 bases between. The CDR3 loop is CSVYPSSRDAGRYGYTF. CDR3 bases: TGCAGCGTTTATCCCTCTTCCCGGGACGCAGGGAGGTATGGCTACACCTTC.

The chain couples TRBV5-1 to TRBJ2-1, with 7 bases fitting TRBD2. Unmatched junction bases numbered 4, after V lost 3 bases and J lost 4 bases. Germline V lookup: CDR1 SGHRS, CDR2 YFSETQ. This CDR3 contains 14 residues. CDR3 region: CASSYAGDYNEQFF. Here the CDR3 DNA reads TGCGCCAGCAGCTATGCGGGGGATTACAATGAGCAGTTCTTC.

The chain recombines TRBV7-9 with TRBJ1-2; tentatively, D is TRBD1 (5 bases). With 4 bases removed from V and 6 bases from J, the gap between germline ends came to 9 bases. The CDR3 has 12 amino acids. Germline V lookup: CDR1 SEHNR, CDR2 FQNEAQ (reference sequence). In nucleotides, the CDR3 is TGTGCCAGCAGCTCCTACAGGAATGGCTACACCTTC. Translated, it gives CASSSYRNGYTF.

This clone was detected only a few times. V is TRBV27 and J is TRBJ2-1; 7 positions match TRBD2. The length of the CDR3 is 16 residues. The junction had 7 bases not matched to a gene; V was cut back by 2 bases and J by 3 bases. Germline V gene data show CDR1 as MNHEY and CDR2 as SMNVEV (reference sequence). CDR3 DNA sequence: TGTGCCAGCAGTTTAAGTAGGGGACTATACTACAATGAGCAGTTCTTC. Amino acids: CASSLSRGLYYNEQFF.

The chain joins TRBV29-1 to TRBJ1-5; 8 nucleotides line up with TRBD1. The CDR3 spans 13 residues. With V trimmed by 7 bases and J by 4 bases, 6 bases remained unmatched. Germline V gives CDR1 SQVTM, CDR2 ANQGSEA. The CDR3 loop is CSARTGLNQPQHF. CDR3 coding DNA: TGCAGCGCCCGGACAGGGCTAAATCAGCCCCAGCATTTT.

This clone was found once. The rearrangement links TRBV7-2 to TRBJ2-1; 12 positions agree with TRBD2. V lost 3 bases, J lost 4 bases, and 1 base stayed unmatched. There are 15 residues in the CDR3. Germline V lookup: CDR1 SGHTA, CDR2 FQGNSA. The CDR3 is CASSLGLAGYNEQFF. Here the CDR3 DNA reads TGTGCCAGCAGCTTGGGACTAGCGGGTTACAATGAGCAGTTCTTC.

J is TRBJ1-1 and V is TRBV14; 7 bases are shared with TRBD1. This CDR3 contains 13 residues. The V and J ends lost 4 bases and 5 bases, in that order; junction bases with no gene match: 4. The germline CDR1 and CDR2 sequences are SGHDN and FVKESK. The CDR3 DNA is TGTGCCAGCAGCCTACAGGGGAATACTGAAGCTTTCTTT. It encodes CASSLQGNTEAFF.

The chain joins TRBV18 to TRBJ1-1; D gene ambiguous. Trimming removed 6 bases from V and 1 base from J, with 15 bases in between. Germline V gene sequence: CDR1 KGHSH, CDR2 LQKENI. There are 15 residues in the CDR3. The CDR3 nucleotides are TGTGCCAGCTCCCTCGTATCGACTTGGAACACTGAAGCTTTCTTT. The encoded protein is CASSLVSTWNTEAFF.